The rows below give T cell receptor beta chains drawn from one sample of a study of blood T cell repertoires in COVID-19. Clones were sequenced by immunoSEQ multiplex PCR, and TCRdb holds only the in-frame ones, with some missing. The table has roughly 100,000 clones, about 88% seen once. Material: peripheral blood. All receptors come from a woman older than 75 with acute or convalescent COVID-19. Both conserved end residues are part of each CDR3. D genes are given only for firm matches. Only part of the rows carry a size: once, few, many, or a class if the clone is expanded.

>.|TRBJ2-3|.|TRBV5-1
CASSLSRAGARTDTQYF
TGCGCCAGCAGCTTGTCTCGCGCGGGGGCCCGCACAGATACGCAGTATTTT
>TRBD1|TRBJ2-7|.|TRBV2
CASSESETRGRGYEQYF
TGTGCCAGCAGTGAAAGCGAAACCAGGGGGCGCGGCTACGAGCAGTACTTC
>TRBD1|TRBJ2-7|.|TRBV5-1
CASSPGQGAYEQYF
TGCGCCAGCAGCCCGGGACAGGGGGCTTACGAGCAGTACTTC
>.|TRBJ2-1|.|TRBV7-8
CASSRGRSGVTGVYNEQFF
TGTGCCAGCAGCCGGGGGCGCAGTGGGGTGACGGGGGTCTACAATGAGCAGTTCTTC
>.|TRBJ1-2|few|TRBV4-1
CASSQVFTVGYGYTF
TGCGCCAGCAGCCAAGTGTTCACAGTGGGCTATGGCTACACCTTC
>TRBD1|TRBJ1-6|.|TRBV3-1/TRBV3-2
CASSPRDRGGDSPLHF
TGTGCCAGCAGCCCACGGGACAGGGGAGGGGATTCACCCCTCCACTTT
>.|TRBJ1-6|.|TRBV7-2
CASSLDTRVGSPLHF
TGTGCCAGCAGCTTAGACACCAGGGTTGGATCACCCCTCCACTTT
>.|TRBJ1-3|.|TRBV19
CASTVRGSGNTIYF
TGTGCCAGTACCGTCAGAGGCTCTGGAAACACCATATATTTT
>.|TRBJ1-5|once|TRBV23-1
CARLSGTSSNQPQHF
TGCGCCCGATTATCCGGGACTTCGAGCAATCAGCCCCAGCATTTT
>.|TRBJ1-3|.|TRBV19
CATLQGGGNTIYF
TGTGCCACCTTACAGGGCGGGGGAAACACCATATATTTT
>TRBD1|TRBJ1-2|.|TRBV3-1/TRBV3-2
CASSQGDRSYGYTF
TGTGCCAGCAGCCAAGGGGACAGGTCCTATGGCTACACCTTC
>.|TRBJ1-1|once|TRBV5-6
CASSPPRTRNTEAFF
TGTGCCAGCAGCCCCCCCCGTACACGGAACACTGAAGCTTTCTTT
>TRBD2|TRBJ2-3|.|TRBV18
CASSPLALAGGTGTDTQYF
TGTGCCAGCTCACCACTGGCACTAGCGGGGGGGACCGGCACAGATACGCAGTATTTT
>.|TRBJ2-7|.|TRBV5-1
CASSLVRFDEQYF
TGCGCCAGCAGCTTGGTCAGGTTCGACGAGCAGTACTTC
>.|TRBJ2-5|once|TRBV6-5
CASSPTHGETQYF
TGTGCCAGCAGCCCGACCCACGGGGAGACCCAGTACTTC
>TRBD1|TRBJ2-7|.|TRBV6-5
CATRDRVAEQYF
TGTGCCACACGGGACAGGGTTGCCGAGCAGTACTTC
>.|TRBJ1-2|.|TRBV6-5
CASSYSTYYGYTF
TGTGCCAGCAGTTACTCGACTTACTATGGCTACACCTTC
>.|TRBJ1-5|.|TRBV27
CASRVRGTGNQPQHF
TGTGCCAGCAGGGTACGGGGGACGGGGAATCAGCCCCAGCATTTT
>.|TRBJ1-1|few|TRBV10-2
CASSEDGGANTEAFF
TGCGCCAGCAGTGAAGACGGGGGGGCGAACACTGAAGCTTTCTTT
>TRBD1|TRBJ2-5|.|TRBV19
CASSRDRELWETQYF
TGTGCCAGTAGCCGGGACAGGGAATTGTGGGAGACCCAGTACTTC
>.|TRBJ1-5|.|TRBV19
CATSDSHSNQPQHF
TGTGCCACCTCCGACAGTCATAGCAATCAGCCCCAGCATTTT
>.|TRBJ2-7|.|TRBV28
CASSKFGAYEQYF
TGTGCCAGCAGTAAGTTCGGGGCCTACGAGCAGTACTTC
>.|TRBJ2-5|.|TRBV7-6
CASSPTAGTQYF
TGTGCCAGCAGCCCCACCGCCGGGACCCAGTACTTC
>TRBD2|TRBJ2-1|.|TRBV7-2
CASSILAGRGNEQFF
TGTGCCAGCAGTATCCTAGCGGGGAGGGGGAATGAGCAGTTCTTC
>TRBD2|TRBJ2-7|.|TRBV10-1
CASRTSGGTYEQYF
TGCGCCAGCAGGACTAGCGGGGGGACCTACGAGCAGTACTTC
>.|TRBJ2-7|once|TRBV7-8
CASSLVLGQEQYF
TGTGCCAGCAGCTTAGTACTAGGGCAGGAGCAGTACTTC
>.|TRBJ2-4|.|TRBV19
CATRAQGLAKNIQYF
TGTGCCACCCGGGCCCAGGGGCTAGCCAAAAACATTCAGTACTTT
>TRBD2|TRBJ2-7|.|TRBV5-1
CASSLVSNRLAGDLLAAYEQYF
TGCGCCAGCAGCCTGGTTTCGAATCGACTAGCGGGGGACCTCCTAGCGGCCTACGAGCAGTACTTC
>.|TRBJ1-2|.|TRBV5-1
CASSSTGNYGYTF
TGCGCCAGCAGCTCGACAGGAAACTATGGCTACACCTTC
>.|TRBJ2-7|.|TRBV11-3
CASSLGSAGQYF
TGTGCCAGCAGCTTAGGATCGGCAGGACAGTACTTC
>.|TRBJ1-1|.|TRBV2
CASIGGTEAFF
TGTGCCAGCATCGGGGGGACTGAAGCTTTCTTT
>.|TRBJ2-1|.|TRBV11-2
CASSLLARRSYNEQFF
TGTGCCAGCAGCCTCCTGGCGCGGCGCTCCTACAATGAGCAGTTCTTC
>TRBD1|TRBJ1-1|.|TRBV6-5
CASSQQGYAFF
TGTGCCAGCAGTCAACAGGGGTACGCTTTCTTT
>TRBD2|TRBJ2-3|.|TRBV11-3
CASSLDGTRDGDTQYF
TGTGCCAGCAGCTTAGACGGGACTAGGGACGGGGATACGCAGTATTTT
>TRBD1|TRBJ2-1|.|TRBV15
CATSRAPRGHNEQFF
TGTGCCACCAGCAGGGCCCCCAGGGGGCACAATGAGCAGTTCTTC
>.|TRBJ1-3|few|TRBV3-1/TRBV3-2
CASSQFSGNTIYF
TGTGCCAGCAGCCAATTTAGTGGAAACACCATATATTTT
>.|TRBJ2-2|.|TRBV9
CASSVVPGTGELFF
TGTGCCAGCAGCGTAGTTCCAGGGACCGGGGAGCTGTTTTTT
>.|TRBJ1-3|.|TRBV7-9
CAIEVGGPRFSGNTIYF
TGTGCCATCGAAGTGGGGGGACCTCGCTTCTCTGGAAACACCATATATTTT
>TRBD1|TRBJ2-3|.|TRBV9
CASSAGTGSTDTQYF
TGTGCCAGCAGCGCCGGGACAGGGAGCACAGATACGCAGTATTTT
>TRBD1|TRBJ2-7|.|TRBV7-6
CASSLRQGAVEQYF
TGTGCCAGCAGCTTGAGGCAGGGGGCGGTCGAGCAGTACTTC
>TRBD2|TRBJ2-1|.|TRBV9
CASSVNGGGSYNEQFF
TGCGCCAGCAGCGTAAACGGGGGGGGCTCCTACAATGAGCAGTTCTTC
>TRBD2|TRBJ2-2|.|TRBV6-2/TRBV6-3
CASSYSERDLTGELFF
TGTGCCAGCAGTTACTCGGAGCGGGACCTTACCGGGGAGCTGTTTTTT
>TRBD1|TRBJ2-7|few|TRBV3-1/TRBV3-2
CASSPSRQGRTEQYF
TGTGCCAGCAGCCCTTCTCGACAGGGTAGGACCGAGCAGTACTTC
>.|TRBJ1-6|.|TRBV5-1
CASSLDTGWNSPLHF
TGCGCCAGCAGCTTGGATACAGGGTGGAATTCACCCCTCCACTTT
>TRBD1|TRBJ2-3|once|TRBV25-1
CASRNGQGFGTDTQYF
TGTGCCAGCAGAAATGGACAGGGTTTTGGCACAGATACGCAGTATTTT
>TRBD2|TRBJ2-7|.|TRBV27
CASSLEAGGFYEQYF
TGTGCCAGCAGTTTAGAAGCGGGGGGGTTCTACGAGCAGTACTTC
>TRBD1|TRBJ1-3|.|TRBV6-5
CASRRQGAGGNTIYF
TGTGCCAGCAGACGACAGGGGGCGGGGGGAAACACCATATATTTT
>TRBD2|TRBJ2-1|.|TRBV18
CASSPLSPAGGNEQFF
TGTGCCAGCTCACCATTGTCCCCAGCGGGGGGGAATGAGCAGTTCTTC
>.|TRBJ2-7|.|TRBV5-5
CASSPGHVSDEQYF
TGTGCCAGCAGCCCGGGACATGTCTCGGACGAGCAGTACTTC
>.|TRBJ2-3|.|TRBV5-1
CASSQGISTDTQYF
TGCGCCAGCAGCCAGGGGATTAGCACAGATACGCAGTATTTT
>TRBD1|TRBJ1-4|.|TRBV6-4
CASSDSLGTVDNEKLFF
TGTGCCAGCAGTGACTCCTTAGGGACAGTAGATAATGAAAAACTGTTTTTT
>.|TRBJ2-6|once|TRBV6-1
CASSEQAFSGANVLTF
TGTGCCAGCAGTGAACAAGCTTTCTCTGGGGCCAACGTCCTGACTTTC
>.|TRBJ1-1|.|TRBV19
CASSSQGAEAFF
TGTGCCAGTAGTTCCCAGGGCGCTGAAGCTTTCTTT
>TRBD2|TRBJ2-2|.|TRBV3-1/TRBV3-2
CASSHILAGGPWGTGELFF
TGTGCCAGCAGCCACATACTAGCGGGGGGCCCTTGGGGCACCGGGGAGCTGTTTTTT
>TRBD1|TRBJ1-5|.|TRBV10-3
CAISDSDRGYQPQHF
TGTGCCATCAGTGATTCCGACAGGGGGTATCAGCCCCAGCATTTT
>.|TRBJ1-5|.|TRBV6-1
CASSELSINQPQHF
TGTGCCAGCAGTGAATTGTCCATCAATCAGCCCCAGCATTTT
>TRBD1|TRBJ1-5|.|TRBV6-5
CASKGAQSQPQHF
TGTGCCAGCAAGGGGGCGCAAAGTCAGCCCCAGCATTTT
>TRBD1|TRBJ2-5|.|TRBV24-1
CATSDFPGGGETQYF
TGTGCCACCAGTGATTTCCCAGGGGGCGGGGAGACCCAGTACTTC
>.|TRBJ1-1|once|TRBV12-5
CASGPGWGRGRYTEAFF
TGTGCTAGTGGCCCTGGATGGGGGAGGGGGAGGTACACTGAAGCTTTCTTT